What follows are 12 T cell receptor beta chains derived from one specimen sequenced in a study of T cells in women clearing cervical HPV infection. Only in-frame clones appear in the TCRdb table, and some are missing; sequencing was by immunoSEQ multiplex PCR. The sample holds fewer than 35,000 clones. The sample was blood buffy coat. The receptor source for this set is a woman aged 18-70 years with a cervical HPV16 infection that either progressed to CIN3+ or cleared (not recorded which).

With regard to this clone: The sequenced fragment ends 3 residues before the CDR3 boundary, so the rest is inferred from the germline J gene. The rearrangement joins TRBV18 to TRBJ2-4, with a possible D match to TRBD1 (5 bases). Trimming removed 0 bases from V and 4 bases from J, with 13 bases in between. Germline V gives CDR1 KGHSH, CDR2 LQKENI. The CDR3 loop spans 16 amino acids. The CDR3 bases that were read are TGTGCCAGCTCACCACCTACCCTCAGGGTTAAAAACATT. Protein sequence: CASSPPTLRVKNI. The full CDR3 protein is CASSPPTLRVKNIQYF. The entire variable domain, with the rest obtained from reference TRBV18 and TRBJ2-4, is as follows: NAGVMQNPRHLVRRRGQEARLRCSPMKGHSHVYWYRQLPEEGLKFMVYLQKENIIDESGMPKERFSAEFPKEGPSILRIQQVVRGDSAAYFCASSPPTLRVKNIQYFGAGTRLSVL.

About this clone itself: The read gets to within 3 residues of the CDR3 end, and the germline J gene fills in the rest. The V call is TRBV4-1, the J call TRBJ2-7; TRBD1 aligns across 10 bases. V trimming: 8 bases; J trimming: 5 bases; junction bases outside the gene matches: 6. CDR1 is MGHRA, CDR2 YSYEKL, per germline. There are 13 residues in the CDR3. CDR3 in amino acids: CASAGTGEDEQYF. The sequenced CDR3 bases are TGCGCCAGCGCCGGGACAGGGGAAGACGAG.

Details on this clone: The CDR3 end falls 3 residues outside the read, so it is completed with the germline J gene. The chain carries TRBV19 and TRBJ1-4; 9 positions agree with TRBD1. V dropped 9 bases and J dropped 7; count of bases not matched to a gene: 12. This CDR3 has 15 amino acids. Germline CDR1 and CDR2: LNHDA and SQIVND (reference sequence). CDR3 protein: CASFGRGQGSEKLFF. The CDR3 DNA, read in part, is TGTGCCAGCTTCGGGAGGGGACAGGGAAGTGAAAAA.

Comments on this clone: Read data end 3 residues before the CDR3 end; the end is taken from the germline J gene. The chain uses TRBV7-2 and TRBJ2-5; no clear D gene. Germline CDR1 is SGHTA and CDR2 is FQGNSA. CDR3 size: 14 residues. V was clipped by 0 bases and J by 5 bases, with 10 bases between them. This CDR3 reads CASSLAMVGETQYF. The sequenced part of the CDR3 DNA is TGTGCCAGCAGCTTAGCGATGGTAGGGGAGACC.

About this clone itself: The CDR3 is cut off 3 residues early in the read; its end comes from the germline J gene. V gene TRBV10-3 combines with J gene TRBJ1-5; 10 nucleotides line up with TRBD1. The ends lost 10 bases at V and 4 bases at J; junction bases unmatched: 7. This CDR3 has 14 residues. In germline, CDR1 is ENHRY, CDR2 SYGVKD. CDR3 loop: CATGTGDLNQPQHF. The sequenced CDR3 bases are TGTGCCACCGGGACAGGGGATCTGAATCAGCCC.

In the case of this clone: The read stops 3 residues short of the end of the CDR3; the missing end is completed from the germline J gene. This rearrangement joins TRBV2 to TRBJ2-5; 13 positions agree with TRBD2. The CDR3 is 16 residues long. V was pared by 3 bases and J by 6 bases, with 7 bases of the junction left unmatched. CDR1 and CDR2 from the germline V gene are SNHLY and FYNNEI. The CDR3: CASSDSLAGGAKTQYF. Partial CDR3 DNA: TGTGCCAGCAGTGATTCACTAGCGGGGGGGGCAAAGACC.

For this clone: Coverage ceases 3 residues before the CDR3 finishes, and the germline J gene fills in the end. The rearrangement uses TRBV15 and TRBJ1-5; no reliable D call. The CDR3 totals 15 residues. Germline V lookup: CDR1 LNHNV, CDR2 YYDKDF (reference sequence). Deletions cut 3 bases from V and 4 bases from J, with 13 bases between. The CDR3 spells CATSSGRGRNQPQHF. The part of the CDR3 DNA that was read is TGTGCCACCAGCAGCGGGCGGGGAAGAAATCAGCCC.

To note about this clone: The CDR3 end falls 3 residues outside the read, so it is completed with the germline J gene. The chain carries TRBV7-2 and TRBJ1-6; D gene unclear. Per germline, CDR1 SGHTA and CDR2 FQGNSA. This CDR3 has 12 residues. Trimming stripped 2 bases from V and 9 bases from J, with 5 bases between. CDR3 bases read: TGTGCCAGCAGCTTAACAAGTTCACCC. It translates to CASSLTSSP. The whole CDR3 protein is CASSLTSSPLHF.

Details on this clone: The CDR3 is cut off 3 residues early in the read; its end comes from the germline J gene. This chain connects TRBV7-9 to TRBJ1-3; D gene ambiguous. The V gene lost 1 base and the J gene lost 7 bases, with 11 bases spanning the gap. The germline gives CDR1 SEHNR, CDR2 FQNEAQ (reference sequence). The CDR3 totals 14 residues. CDR3 region: CASSLGQGLNTIYF. CDR3 bases read: TGTGCCAGCAGCTTAGGGCAAGGGTTGAACACC.

Comments on this clone: The CDR3 end lies 3 residues beyond the end of the read and is filled in from the germline J gene. This chain uses TRBV5-6 with TRBJ2-2, with no clear D. V lost 1 base and J 1 base, leaving 2 bases between the germline ends. Germline V lookup: CDR1 SGHDT, CDR2 YYEEEE. The CDR3 is 13 amino acids. The DNA read from the CDR3 is TGTGCCAGCAGCTTGCGGAACACCGGGGAG. Translation: CASSLRNTGE. The full CDR3 protein reads CASSLRNTGELFF.

As concerns this clone: The CDR3 end falls 3 residues outside the read, so it is completed with the germline J gene. The genes are TRBV5-1 and TRBJ2-5; 11 positions agree with TRBD1. CDR1 and CDR2 from the germline V gene are SGHRS and YFSETQ. V was clipped by 3 bases and J by 4 bases; unmatched bases: 5. The CDR3 totals 15 residues. The CDR3 reads CASSSSGTGGETQYF. The part of the CDR3 DNA that was read is TGCGCCAGCAGCTCGAGTGGGACAGGGGGAGAGACC. The variable domain in full, completed from reference TRBV5-1 and TRBJ2-5, reads KAGVTQTPRYLIKTRGQQVTLSCSPISGHRSVSWYQQTPGQGLQFLFEYFSETQRNKGNFPGRFSGRQFSNSRSEMNVSTLELGDSALYLCASSSSGTGGETQYFGPGTRLLVL.

Points on this clone: The CDR3 goes on 3 residues after the read ends, and that part is filled in from the germline J gene. The V and J genes are TRBV5-1 and TRBJ2-4, with D uncertain. CDR3 size: 11 residues. Germline V CDR1 and CDR2: SGHRS, YFSETQ. Partial CDR3 DNA: TGCGCCAGCAGCTTGGAAGGGTCT. It encodes CASSLEGS. The whole CDR3 sequence reads CASSLEGSQYF.